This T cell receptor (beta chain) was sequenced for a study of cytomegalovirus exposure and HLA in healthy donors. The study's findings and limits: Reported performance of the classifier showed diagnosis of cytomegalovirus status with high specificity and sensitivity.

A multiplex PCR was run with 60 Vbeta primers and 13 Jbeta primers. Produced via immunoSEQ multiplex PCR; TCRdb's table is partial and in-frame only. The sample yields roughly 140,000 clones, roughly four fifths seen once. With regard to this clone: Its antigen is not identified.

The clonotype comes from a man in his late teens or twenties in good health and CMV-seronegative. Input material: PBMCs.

CDR3 coding DNA: TGTGCCAGCAGTCTGGGCACTGGCACTGAAGCTTTCTTT. Protein sequence: CASSLGTGTEAFF. The V and J genes are TRBV27 and TRBJ1-1, with unresolved D. V gave up 5 bases and J gave up 4 bases, with 11 bases separating them. CDR3 length: 13 amino acids. Germline V CDR1 and CDR2: MNHEY, SMNVEV (reference sequence).